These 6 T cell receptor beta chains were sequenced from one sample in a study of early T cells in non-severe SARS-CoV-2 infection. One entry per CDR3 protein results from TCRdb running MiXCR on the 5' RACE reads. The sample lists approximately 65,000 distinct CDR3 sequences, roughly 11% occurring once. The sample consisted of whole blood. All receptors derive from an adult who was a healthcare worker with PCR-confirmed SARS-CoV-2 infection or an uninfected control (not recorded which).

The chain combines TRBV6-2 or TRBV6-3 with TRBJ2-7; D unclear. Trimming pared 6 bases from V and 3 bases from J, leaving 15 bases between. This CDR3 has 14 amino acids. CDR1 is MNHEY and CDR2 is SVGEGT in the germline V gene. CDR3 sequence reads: CASRTLPADYEQYF. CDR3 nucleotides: TGTGCCAGCAGGACCCTCCCCGCTGACTACGAGCAGTACTTC.

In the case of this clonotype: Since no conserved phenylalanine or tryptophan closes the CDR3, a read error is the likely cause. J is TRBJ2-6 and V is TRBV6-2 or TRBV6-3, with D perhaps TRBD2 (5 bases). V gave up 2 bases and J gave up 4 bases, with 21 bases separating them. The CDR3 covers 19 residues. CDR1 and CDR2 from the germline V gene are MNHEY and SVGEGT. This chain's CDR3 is CASSYELAARRPGANVLTL. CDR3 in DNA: TGTGCCAGCAGTTACGAGTTGGCGGCAAGGAGGCCCGGGGCCAACGTCCTGACTTTA.

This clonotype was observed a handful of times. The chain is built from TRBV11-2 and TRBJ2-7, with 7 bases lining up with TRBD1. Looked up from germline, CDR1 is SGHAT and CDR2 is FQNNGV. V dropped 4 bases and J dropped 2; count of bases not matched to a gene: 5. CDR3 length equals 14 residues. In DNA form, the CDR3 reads TGTGCCAGCAGCTCCGGGGACAGACCCTACGAGCAGTACTTC. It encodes CASSSGDRPYEQYF.

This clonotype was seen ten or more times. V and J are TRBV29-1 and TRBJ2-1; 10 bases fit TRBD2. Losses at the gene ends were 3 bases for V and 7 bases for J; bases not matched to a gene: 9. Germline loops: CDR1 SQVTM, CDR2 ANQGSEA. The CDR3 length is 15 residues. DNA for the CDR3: TGCAGCGTTGACACAGCGGGAGGGCTTTTAAATGAGCAGTTCTTC. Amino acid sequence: CSVDTAGGLLNEQFF.

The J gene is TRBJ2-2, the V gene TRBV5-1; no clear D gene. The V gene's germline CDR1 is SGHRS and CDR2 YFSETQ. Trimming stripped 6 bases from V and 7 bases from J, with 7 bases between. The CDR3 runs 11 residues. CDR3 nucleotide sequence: TGCGCCAGCATTGACGTCGGGGAGCTGTTTTTT. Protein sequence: CASIDVGELFF. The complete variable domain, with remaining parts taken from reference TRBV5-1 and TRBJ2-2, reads KAGVTQTPRYLIKTRGQQVTLSCSPISGHRSVSWYQQTPGQGLQFLFEYFSETQRNKGNFPGRFSGRQFSNSRSEMNVSTLELGDSALYLCASIDVGELFFGEGSRLTVL.

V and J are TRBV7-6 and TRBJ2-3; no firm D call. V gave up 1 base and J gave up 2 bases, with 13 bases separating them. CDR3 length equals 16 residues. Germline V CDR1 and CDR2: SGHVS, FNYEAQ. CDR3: CASSLEVRALTDTQYF. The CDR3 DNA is TGTGCCAGCAGCTTAGAAGTGCGCGCTCTCACAGATACGCAGTATTTT.